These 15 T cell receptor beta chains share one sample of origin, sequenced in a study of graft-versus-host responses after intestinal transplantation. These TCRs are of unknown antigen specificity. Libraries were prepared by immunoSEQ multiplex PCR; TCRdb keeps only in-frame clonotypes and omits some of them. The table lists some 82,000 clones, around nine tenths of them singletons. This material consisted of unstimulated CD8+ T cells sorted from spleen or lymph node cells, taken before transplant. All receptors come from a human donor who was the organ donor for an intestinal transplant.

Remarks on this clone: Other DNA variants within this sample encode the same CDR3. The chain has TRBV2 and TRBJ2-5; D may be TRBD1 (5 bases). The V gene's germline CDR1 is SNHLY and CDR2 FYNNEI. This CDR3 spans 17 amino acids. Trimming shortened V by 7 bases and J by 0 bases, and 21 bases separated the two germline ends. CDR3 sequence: CASTQGAIRLYQETQYF. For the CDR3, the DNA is TGTGCCAGCACCCAGGGCGCAATACGTCTGTACCAAGAGACCCAGTACTTC.

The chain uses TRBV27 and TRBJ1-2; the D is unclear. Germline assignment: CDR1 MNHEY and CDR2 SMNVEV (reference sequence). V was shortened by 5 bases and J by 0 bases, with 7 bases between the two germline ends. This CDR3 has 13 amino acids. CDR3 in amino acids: CASSPQSNYGYTF. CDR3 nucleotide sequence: TGTGCCAGCAGTCCTCAGTCTAACTATGGCTACACCTTC.

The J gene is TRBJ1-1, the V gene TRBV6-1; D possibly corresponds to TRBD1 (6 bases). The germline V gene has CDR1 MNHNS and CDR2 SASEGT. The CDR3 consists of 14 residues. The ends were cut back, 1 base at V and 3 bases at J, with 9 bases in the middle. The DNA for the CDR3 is TGTGCCAGCAGTGAAGGAACAGGGTACACTGAAGCTTTCTTT. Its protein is CASSEGTGYTEAFF.

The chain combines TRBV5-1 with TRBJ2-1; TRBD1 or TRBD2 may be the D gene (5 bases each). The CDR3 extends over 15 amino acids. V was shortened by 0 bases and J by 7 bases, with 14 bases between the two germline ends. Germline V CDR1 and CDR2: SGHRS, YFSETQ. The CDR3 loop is CASSLVQGERNEQFF. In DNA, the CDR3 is TGCGCCAGCAGCTTGGTGCAGGGAGAGCGAAATGAGCAGTTCTTC.

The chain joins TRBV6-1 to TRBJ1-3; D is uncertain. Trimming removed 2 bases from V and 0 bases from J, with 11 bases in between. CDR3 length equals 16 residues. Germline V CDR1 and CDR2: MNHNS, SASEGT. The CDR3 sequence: CASSETAFNSGNTIYF. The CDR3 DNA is TGTGCCAGCAGTGAAACAGCATTTAACTCTGGAAACACCATATATTTT.

CDR3 nucleotides: TGTGCCAGCAGTGGACGGGGACAGGGGAATCAGCCCCAGCATTTT. The encoded protein is CASSGRGQGNQPQHF. The chain employs TRBV25-1 and TRBJ1-5; 10 positions match TRBD1. J lost 4 bases, V lost 4 bases, and 4 bases had no gene match. There are 15 residues in the CDR3. Germline loops: CDR1 MGHDK, CDR2 SYGVNS.

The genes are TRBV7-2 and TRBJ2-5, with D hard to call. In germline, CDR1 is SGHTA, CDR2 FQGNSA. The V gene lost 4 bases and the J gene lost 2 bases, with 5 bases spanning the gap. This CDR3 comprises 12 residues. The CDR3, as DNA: TGTGCCAGCAGCTCCACACAAGAGACCCAGTACTTC. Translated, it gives CASSSTQETQYF.

CDR3 sequence reads: CASSLSGGTYYNEQFF. In DNA form, the CDR3 reads TGTGCCAGCAGCTTATCAGGGGGCACCTACTACAATGAGCAGTTCTTC. The V and J genes are TRBV7-6 and TRBJ2-1; the match to TRBD1 covers 8 bases. Trimming removed 2 bases from V and 3 bases from J; junction bases left unmatched: 6. The V gene's germline CDR1 is SGHVS and CDR2 FNYEAQ. CDR3 length equals 16 residues.

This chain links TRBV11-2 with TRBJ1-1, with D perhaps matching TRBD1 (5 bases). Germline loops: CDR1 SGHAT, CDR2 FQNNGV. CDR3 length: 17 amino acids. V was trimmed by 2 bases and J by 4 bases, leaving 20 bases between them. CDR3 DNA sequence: TGTGCCAGCAGCTTATGGGGGGATACTACTTGGAGCACTGAAGCTTTCTTT. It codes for CASSLWGDTTWSTEAFF.

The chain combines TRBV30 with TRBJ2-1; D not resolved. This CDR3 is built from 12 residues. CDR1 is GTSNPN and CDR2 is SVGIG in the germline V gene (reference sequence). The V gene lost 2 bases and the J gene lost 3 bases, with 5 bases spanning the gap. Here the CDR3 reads CAWSPNYNEQFF. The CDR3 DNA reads TGTGCCTGGAGTCCCAACTACAATGAGCAGTTCTTC.

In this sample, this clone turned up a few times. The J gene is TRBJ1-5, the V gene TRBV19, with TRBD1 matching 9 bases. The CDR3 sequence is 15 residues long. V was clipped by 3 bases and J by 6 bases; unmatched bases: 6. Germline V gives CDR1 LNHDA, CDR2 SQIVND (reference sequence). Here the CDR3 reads CASSMEGQGFQPQHF. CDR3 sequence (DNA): TGTGCCAGTAGTATGGAAGGACAGGGGTTTCAGCCCCAGCATTTT.

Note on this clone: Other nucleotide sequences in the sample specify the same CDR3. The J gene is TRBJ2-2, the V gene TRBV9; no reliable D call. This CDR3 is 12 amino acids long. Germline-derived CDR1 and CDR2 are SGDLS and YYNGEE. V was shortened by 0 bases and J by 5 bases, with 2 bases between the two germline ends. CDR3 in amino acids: CASSVVTGELFF. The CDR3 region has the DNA TGTGCCAGCAGCGTAGTGACCGGGGAGCTGTTTTTT.

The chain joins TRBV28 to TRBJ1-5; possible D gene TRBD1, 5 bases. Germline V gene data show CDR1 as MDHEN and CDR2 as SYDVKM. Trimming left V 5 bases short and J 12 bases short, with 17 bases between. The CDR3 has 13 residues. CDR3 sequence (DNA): TGTGCCAGCAGTGACCCCGGGGGGGTGCTCCAGCATTTT. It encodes CASSDPGGVLQHF.

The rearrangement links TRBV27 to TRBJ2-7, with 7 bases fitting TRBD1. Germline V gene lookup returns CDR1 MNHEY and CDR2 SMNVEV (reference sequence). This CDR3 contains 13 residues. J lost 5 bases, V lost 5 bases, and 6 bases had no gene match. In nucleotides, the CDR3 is TGTGCCAGCAGTAAAGGACAGGTAAACGAGCAGTACTTC. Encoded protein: CASSKGQVNEQYF.

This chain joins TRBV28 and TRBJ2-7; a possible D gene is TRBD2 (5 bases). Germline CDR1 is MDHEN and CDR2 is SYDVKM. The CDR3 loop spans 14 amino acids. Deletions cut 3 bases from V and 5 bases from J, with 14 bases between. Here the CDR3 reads CASSFGGLVDEQYF. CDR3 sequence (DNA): TGTGCCAGCAGTTTTGGTGGACTCGTCGACGAGCAGTACTTC.